These 11 T cell receptor beta chains were sequenced from one sample in a study of blood T cell repertoires in COVID-19. The method was immunoSEQ multiplex PCR; TCRdb's version includes in-frame clones alone and lacks a portion of them. The data contain tens of thousands of clones, roughly 90% of them singletons. Input material: peripheral blood. These receptors came from a woman aged 55-69 years with acute or convalescent COVID-19.

This sequence joins TRBV19 and TRBJ1-5; D remains unclear. The germline CDR1 and CDR2 sequences are LNHDA and SQIVND (reference sequence). The CDR3 has 13 amino acids. With 4 bases removed from V and 2 bases from J, the gap between germline ends came to 6 bases. In DNA, the CDR3 is TGTGCCAGTAGTAAGCAGGGCAATCAGCCCCAGCATTTT. It yields the protein CASSKQGNQPQHF.

This clone was seen only once. The chain links TRBV27 to TRBJ2-1; D gene uncertain. Germline loops: CDR1 MNHEY, CDR2 SMNVEV (reference sequence). The CDR3 has 15 residues. V was trimmed by 5 bases and J by 0 bases, leaving 11 bases between them. CDR3 amino acids: CASSASTSSYNEQFF. The CDR3 DNA follows: TGTGCCAGCAGTGCCAGTACCAGCTCCTACAATGAGCAGTTCTTC.

V usage is TRBV19 and J usage is TRBJ1-5; a possible D gene is TRBD1 (6 bases). The V gene's germline CDR1 is LNHDA and CDR2 SQIVND (reference sequence). The length of the CDR3 is 15 residues. Trimming took off 5 bases at V and 2 bases at J, with 13 bases between the two ends. CDR3 in DNA: TGTGCCAGTAGTGGCCGACAGGCGCGCAATCAGCCCCAGCATTTT. As protein: CASSGRQARNQPQHF.

The CDR3 bases are TGTGCCAGCAGCCCGGCCCAGGGGGCGGACTATGGCTACACCTTC. Residues: CASSPAQGADYGYTF. The chain recombines TRBV5-8 with TRBJ1-2, with TRBD1 matching 8 bases. Germline lookup yields CDR1 SGHTS and CDR2 YDEGEE. V was clipped by 4 bases and J by 3 bases; unmatched bases: 8. The CDR3 runs 15 residues.

Here the CDR3 DNA reads TGTGCCATCAGTGGGGGGCGCACAGATACGCAGTATTTT. Its translation is CAISGGRTDTQYF. The V gene is TRBV10-3, the J gene TRBJ2-3; TRBD1 might be the D (6 bases). In germline, CDR1 is ENHRY, CDR2 SYGVKD. This CDR3 is 13 amino acids long. Trimming removed 4 bases from V and 1 base from J, with 6 bases in between.

This clone was counted a single time. V is TRBV15 and J is TRBJ2-3, with TRBD2 as a possible D gene (6 bases). Between the trimmed V and J ends, which lost 0 bases and 2 bases, there was a span of 9 bases. The CDR3 is 15 amino acids. Germline V lookup: CDR1 LNHNV, CDR2 YYDKDF (reference sequence). The CDR3 region has the DNA TGTGCCACCAGCAGAGAGGGGGGTTTCACAGATACGCAGTATTTT. Protein product: CATSREGGFTDTQYF.

A word on this clone: The same CDR3 can be traced to other DNA sequences in this sample. The J gene is TRBJ1-2, the V gene TRBV5-1, with D possibly TRBD1 on 6 matching bases. Trimming pared 0 bases from V and 8 bases from J, leaving 8 bases between. The CDR3 runs 12 residues. Germline values: CDR1 SGHRS, CDR2 YFSETQ. This CDR3 is CASSLDRDGYTF. The CDR3 nucleotides read TGCGCCAGCAGCTTGGACAGGGACGGCTACACCTTC.

The V gene is TRBV5-1, the J gene TRBJ1-2; no definite D call. Germline V gene data show CDR1 as SGHRS and CDR2 as YFSETQ. The CDR3 spans 15 residues. V was cut by 0 bases and J by 0 bases, with 9 bases left in between. The CDR3: CASSLVADANYGYTF. The DNA for the CDR3 is TGCGCCAGCAGCTTGGTCGCAGATGCTAACTATGGCTACACCTTC.

The chain couples TRBV11-1 to TRBJ2-5, with D possibly being TRBD1 (5 bases). The CDR3 covers 14 residues. Trimming removed 2 bases from V and 5 bases from J, with 12 bases in between. Germline CDR1 reads SGHAT; CDR2 reads FQDESV (reference sequence). The CDR3 bases are TGTGCCAGCAGCTTATTCCGGTCAGGGGAGACCCAGTACTTC. Its translation is CASSLFRSGETQYF.

DNA of the CDR3: TGTGCCAGCAGTTTAGGAGGAGGGTACGAGCAGTACGTC. Its protein is CASSLGGGYEQYV. The chain recombines TRBV12-3 or TRBV12-4 with TRBJ2-7; D might be TRBD2 (6 bases). The CDR3 spans 13 residues. V was trimmed by 1 base and J by 4 bases, leaving 8 bases between them.

The chain links TRBV28 to TRBJ1-5; D not certain. Deletions cut 7 bases from V and 2 bases from J, with 9 bases between. The CDR3 spans 13 residues. Per the germline V gene, CDR1 is MDHEN and CDR2 is SYDVKM. The CDR3: CASKGVGNQPQHF. DNA for the CDR3: TGTGCCAGCAAAGGAGTCGGCAATCAGCCCCAGCATTTT.